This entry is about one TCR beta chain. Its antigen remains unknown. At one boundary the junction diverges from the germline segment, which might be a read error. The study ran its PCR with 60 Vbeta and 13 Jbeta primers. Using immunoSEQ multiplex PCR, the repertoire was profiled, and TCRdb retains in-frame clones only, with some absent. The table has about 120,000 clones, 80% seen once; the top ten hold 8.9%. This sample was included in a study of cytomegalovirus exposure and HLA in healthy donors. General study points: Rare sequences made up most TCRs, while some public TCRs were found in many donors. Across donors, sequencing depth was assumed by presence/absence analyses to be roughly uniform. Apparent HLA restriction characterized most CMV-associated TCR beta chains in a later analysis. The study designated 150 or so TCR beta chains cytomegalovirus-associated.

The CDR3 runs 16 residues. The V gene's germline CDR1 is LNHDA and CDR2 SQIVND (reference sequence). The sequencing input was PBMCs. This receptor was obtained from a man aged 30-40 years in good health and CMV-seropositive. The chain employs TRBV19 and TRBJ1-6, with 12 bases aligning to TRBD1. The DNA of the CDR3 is TGTGCCAGTGGTATAAGCGGGACAGGGGGCAATTCACCCCTCCACTTT. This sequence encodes CASGISGTGGNSPLHF.